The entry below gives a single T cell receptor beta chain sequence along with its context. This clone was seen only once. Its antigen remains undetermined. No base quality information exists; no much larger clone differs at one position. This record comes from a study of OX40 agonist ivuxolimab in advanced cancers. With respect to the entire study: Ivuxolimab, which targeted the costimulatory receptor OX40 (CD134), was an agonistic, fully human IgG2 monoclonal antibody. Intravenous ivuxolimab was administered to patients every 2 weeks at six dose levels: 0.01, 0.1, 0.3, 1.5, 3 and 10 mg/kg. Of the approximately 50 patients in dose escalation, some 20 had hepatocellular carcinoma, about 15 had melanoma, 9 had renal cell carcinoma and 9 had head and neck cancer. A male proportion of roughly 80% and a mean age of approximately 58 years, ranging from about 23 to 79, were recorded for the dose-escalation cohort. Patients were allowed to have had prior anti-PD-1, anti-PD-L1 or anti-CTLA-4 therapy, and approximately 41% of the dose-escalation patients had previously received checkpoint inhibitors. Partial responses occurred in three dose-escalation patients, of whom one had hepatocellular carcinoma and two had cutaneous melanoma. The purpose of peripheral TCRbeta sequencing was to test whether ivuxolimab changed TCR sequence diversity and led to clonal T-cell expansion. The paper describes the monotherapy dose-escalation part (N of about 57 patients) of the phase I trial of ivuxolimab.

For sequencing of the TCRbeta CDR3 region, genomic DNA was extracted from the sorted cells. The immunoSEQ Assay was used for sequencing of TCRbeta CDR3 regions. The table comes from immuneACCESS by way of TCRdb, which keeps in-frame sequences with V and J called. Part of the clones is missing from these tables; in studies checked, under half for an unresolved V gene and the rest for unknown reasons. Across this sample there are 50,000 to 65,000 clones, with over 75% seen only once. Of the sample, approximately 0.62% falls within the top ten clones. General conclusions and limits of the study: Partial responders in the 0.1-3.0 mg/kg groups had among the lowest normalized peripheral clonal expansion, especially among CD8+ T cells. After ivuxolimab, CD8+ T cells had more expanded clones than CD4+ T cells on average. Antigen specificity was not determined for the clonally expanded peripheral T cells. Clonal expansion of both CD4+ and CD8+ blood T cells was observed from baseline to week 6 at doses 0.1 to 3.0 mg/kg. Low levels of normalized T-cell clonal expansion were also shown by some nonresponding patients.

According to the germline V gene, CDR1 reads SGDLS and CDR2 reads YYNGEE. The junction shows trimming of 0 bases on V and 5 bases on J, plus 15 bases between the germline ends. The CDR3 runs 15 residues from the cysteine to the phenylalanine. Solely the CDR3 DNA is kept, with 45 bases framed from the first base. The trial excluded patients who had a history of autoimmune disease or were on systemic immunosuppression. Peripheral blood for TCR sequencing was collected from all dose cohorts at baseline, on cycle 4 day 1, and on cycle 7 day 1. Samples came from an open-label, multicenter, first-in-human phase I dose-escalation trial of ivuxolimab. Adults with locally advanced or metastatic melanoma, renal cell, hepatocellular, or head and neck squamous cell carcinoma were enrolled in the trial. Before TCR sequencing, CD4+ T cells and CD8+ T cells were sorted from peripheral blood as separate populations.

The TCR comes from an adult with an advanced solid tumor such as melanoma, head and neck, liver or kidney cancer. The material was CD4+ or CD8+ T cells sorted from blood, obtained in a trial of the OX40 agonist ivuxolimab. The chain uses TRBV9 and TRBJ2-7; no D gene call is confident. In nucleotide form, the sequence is TGTGCCAGCAGCGTAGGGGCTGCGGCCAGCCACGAGCAGTACTTC. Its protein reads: CASSVGAAASHEQYF.